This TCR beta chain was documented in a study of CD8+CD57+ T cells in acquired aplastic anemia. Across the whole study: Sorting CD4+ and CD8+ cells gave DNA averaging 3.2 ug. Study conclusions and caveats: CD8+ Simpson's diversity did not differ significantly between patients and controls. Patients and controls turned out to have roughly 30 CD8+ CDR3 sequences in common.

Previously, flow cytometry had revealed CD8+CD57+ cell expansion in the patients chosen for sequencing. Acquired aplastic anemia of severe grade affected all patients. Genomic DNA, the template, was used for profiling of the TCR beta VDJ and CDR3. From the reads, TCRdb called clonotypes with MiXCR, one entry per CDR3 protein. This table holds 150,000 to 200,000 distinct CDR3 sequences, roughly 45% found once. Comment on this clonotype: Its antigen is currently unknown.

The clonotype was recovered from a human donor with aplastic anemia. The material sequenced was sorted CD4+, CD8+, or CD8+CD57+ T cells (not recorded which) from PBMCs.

Here the CDR3 DNA reads TGTGCCACCAGTGAGCGACAGGGGTTTGGCTACACCTTC. It encodes CATSERQGFGYTF. The rearrangement links TRBV24-1 to TRBJ1-2, with 8 bases lining up with TRBD1. V dropped 4 bases and J dropped 7; count of bases not matched to a gene: 4. Germline lookup yields CDR1 KGHDR and CDR2 SFDVKD. This CDR3 has 13 amino acids.